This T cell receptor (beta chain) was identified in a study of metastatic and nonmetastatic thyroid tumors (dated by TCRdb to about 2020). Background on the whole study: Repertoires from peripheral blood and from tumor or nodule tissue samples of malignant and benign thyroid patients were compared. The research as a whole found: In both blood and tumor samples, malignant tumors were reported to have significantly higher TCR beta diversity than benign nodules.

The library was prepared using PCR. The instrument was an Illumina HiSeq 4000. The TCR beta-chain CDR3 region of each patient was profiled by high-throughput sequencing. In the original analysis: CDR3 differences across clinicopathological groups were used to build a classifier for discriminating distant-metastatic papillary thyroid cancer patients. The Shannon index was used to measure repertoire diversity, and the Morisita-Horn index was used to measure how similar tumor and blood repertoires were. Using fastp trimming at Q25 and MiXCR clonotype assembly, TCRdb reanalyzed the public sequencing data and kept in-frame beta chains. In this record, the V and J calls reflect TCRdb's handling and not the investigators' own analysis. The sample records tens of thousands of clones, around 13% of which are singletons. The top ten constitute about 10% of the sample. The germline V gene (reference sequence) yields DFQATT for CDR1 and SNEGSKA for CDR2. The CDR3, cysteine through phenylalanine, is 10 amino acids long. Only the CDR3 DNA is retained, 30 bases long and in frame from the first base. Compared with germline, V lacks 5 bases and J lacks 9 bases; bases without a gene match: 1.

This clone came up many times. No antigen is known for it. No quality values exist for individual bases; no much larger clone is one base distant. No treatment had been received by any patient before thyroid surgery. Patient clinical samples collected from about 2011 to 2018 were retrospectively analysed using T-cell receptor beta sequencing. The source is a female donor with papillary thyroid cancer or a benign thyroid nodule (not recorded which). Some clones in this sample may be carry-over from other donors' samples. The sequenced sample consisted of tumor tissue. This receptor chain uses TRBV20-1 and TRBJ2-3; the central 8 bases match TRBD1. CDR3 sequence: CSAWTGTQYF. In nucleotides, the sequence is TGCAGTGCTTGGACAGGGACGCAGTATTTT.